The 2 T cell receptor beta chains listed next were all sequenced from one sample in a study of a mutant IDH1 vaccine in newly diagnosed glioma. Sample time point: baseline, week 1 (first vaccination visit). Treatment specified: pre-vaccination baseline after standard-of-care therapy. Sequencing used immunoSEQ multiplex PCR; TCRdb keeps in-frame clones, though not all of them. The repertoire has approximately 100,000 clones, about 87% of them found once; the top ten carry approximately 0.58%. This specimen was PBMCs, taken from a glioma patient treated with radiotherapy, temozolomide or both. The source is a woman between 50 and 59 years old with glioma.

The chain combines TRBV5-6 with TRBJ2-2; D perhaps matches TRBD1 (5 bases). The CDR3 runs 13 residues. V lost 7 bases, J lost 1 base, and 8 bases lay in between. Germline V gene lookup returns CDR1 SGHDT and CDR2 YYEEEE. CDR3 coding DNA: TGTGCCAGCGCCAGGGAGAACACCGGGGAGCTGTTTTTT. Translated, it gives CASARENTGELFF. Full variable domain (remainder filled in from reference TRBV5-6 and TRBJ2-2): DAGVTQSPTHLIKTRGQQVTLRCSPKSGHDTVSWYQQALGQGPQFIFQYYEEEERQRGNFPDRFSGHQFPNYSSELNVNALLLGDSALYLCASARENTGELFFGEGSRLTVL.

The chain links TRBV7-8 to TRBJ1-6; maybe TRBD1 (6 bases). The V gene's germline CDR1 is SGHVS and CDR2 FQNEAQ. The V end lost 0 bases, the J end lost 0 bases, and 9 bases lay between the germline ends. This CDR3 has 17 amino acids. The CDR3 region is CASSLAGAGSYNSPLHF. The DNA of the CDR3 is TGTGCCAGCAGCTTAGCGGGGGCCGGCTCCTATAATTCACCCCTCCACTTT.